This T cell receptor beta chain emerged from a study of T cell changes during pregnancy in multiple sclerosis. Assay: immunoSEQ multiplex PCR; the TCRdb copy retains only in-frame clones and omits some. This table holds some 83,000 clones, approximately 91% found once. The CDR3 length is 15 residues. V dropped 4 bases and J dropped 3; count of bases not matched to a gene: 2. CDR1 MGHRA and CDR2 YSYEKL come from the germline V gene. The sample in question was PBMCs, obtained in the first trimester of pregnancy. This sequence originates from a female donor in good health, serving as a control in a pregnancy study. Some clones in this sample may be carry-over from other donors' samples. This rearrangement joins TRBV4-1 to TRBJ2-3, with 12 bases fitting TRBD2. This chain's CDR3 is CASSLTSGGTDTQYF. CDR3 in DNA: TGCGCCAGCAGCCTGACTAGCGGGGGTACAGATACGCAGTATTTT.